Following are 28 T cell receptor beta chains from one sample sequenced in a study of beta chain features in type 1 diabetes. Study results and caveats: Significant though moderate, a shortening of TCRB CDR3s appeared in all four CD4+ subsets of Type 1 diabetes patients.

These receptors' targets are unknown. Every isolated RNA sample was fully reverse transcribed, so sequencing captured expressed TCRB transcripts. The assay was immunoSEQ multiplex PCR, and TCRdb's table has in-frame clones only and misses some. The table lists 300,000 to 400,000 clones, 9.3% of them singletons. Sequencing used central memory CD4+ T cells from blood. These TCRs come from a man in his thirties or forties with type 1 diabetes.

This clone was counted a few times. This chain connects TRBV28 to TRBJ2-3; D is possibly TRBD1 or TRBD2 (5 bases each). This CDR3 contains 14 residues. Germline values: CDR1 MDHEN, CDR2 SYDVKM. Trimming left V 6 bases short and J 7 bases short, with 17 bases between. The CDR3 DNA follows: TGTGCCAGCAGCTCGGGGCAGGGCACGAATACGCAGTATTTT. Translation: CASSSGQGTNTQYF.

The chain carries TRBV4-1 and TRBJ2-6; D is unresolved. The CDR3 sequence is 17 residues long. Deletions cut 0 bases from V and 2 bases from J, with 11 bases between. Germline values: CDR1 MGHRA, CDR2 YSYEKL. The CDR3 loop is CASSQDTRGAGANVLTF. For the CDR3, the DNA is TGCGCCAGCAGCCAAGATACGAGAGGTGCTGGGGCCAACGTCCTGACTTTC.

This chain links TRBV7-9 with TRBJ2-5; 9 bases match TRBD2. Trimming at V came to 0 bases and at J to 3 bases, leaving 8 bases not matched to a gene. This CDR3 is 17 amino acids long. Germline assignment: CDR1 SEHNR and CDR2 FQNEAQ (reference sequence). The chain's CDR3 is CASSLALASGTKETQYF. CDR3 coding DNA: TGTGCCAGCAGCTTAGCGCTGGCTAGCGGGACTAAAGAGACCCAGTACTTC.

V is TRBV7-8 and J is TRBJ2-2; no definite D call. Germline lookup yields CDR1 SGHVS and CDR2 FQNEAQ. Deletions cut 3 bases from V and 0 bases from J, with 11 bases between. This CDR3 comprises 16 residues. The CDR3 DNA sequence: TGTGCCAGCAGCTTGGCCGCCCTAACGAACACCGGGGAGCTGTTTTTT. It is translated as CASSLAALTNTGELFF.

This clone was observed a few times. This chain links TRBV6-6 with TRBJ2-7; 10 nucleotides line up with TRBD1. Germline values: CDR1 MNHNY, CDR2 SVGAGI (reference sequence). V lost 6 bases to trimming and J lost 5 bases; unmatched junction nucleotides: 7. The CDR3 contains 14 residues. CDR3 in amino acids: CASRNGQGENEQYF. CDR3 sequence (DNA): TGTGCCAGCAGGAATGGACAGGGGGAGAACGAGCAGTACTTC.

This chain uses TRBV7-9 with TRBJ1-1; TRBD1 matches at 10 bases. Germline V gene sequence: CDR1 SEHNR, CDR2 FQNEAQ (reference sequence). V was clipped by 5 bases and J by 0 bases; unmatched bases: 3. The CDR3 runs 15 residues. The CDR3 loop is CASSVDRGLNTEAFF. The CDR3 DNA follows: TGTGCCAGCAGCGTCGACAGGGGGCTGAACACTGAAGCTTTCTTT.

The count of this clone is one. This chain uses TRBV7-6 with TRBJ2-1; D not certain. In germline, CDR1 is SGHVS, CDR2 FNYEAQ. The CDR3 has 12 amino acids. Trimming left V 5 bases short and J 7 bases short, with 9 bases between. CDR3 sequence: CASSERVNEQFF. The CDR3 nucleotides read TGTGCCAGCAGCGAAAGAGTGAATGAGCAGTTCTTC.

The CDR3 reads CASSQTQGSLGGYTF. In nucleotides, the CDR3 is TGCGCCAGCAGCCAAACCCAGGGGTCTTTGGGCGGCTACACCTTC. The chain couples TRBV4-3 to TRBJ1-2; tentative D call: TRBD1 (6 bases). The CDR3 consists of 15 residues. Trimming took 2 bases from V and 8 from J, leaving 18 bases between them. Germline lookup yields CDR1 LGHNA and CDR2 YSLEER.

The chain combines TRBV12-5 with TRBJ2-5; D is ambiguous. Per germline, CDR1 LGHNT and CDR2 FRNRAP. This CDR3 spans 12 amino acids. V lost 6 bases to trimming and J lost 2 bases, with 7 bases between them. The CDR3 DNA follows: TGTGCTAGTGGACCGACGCAAGAGACCCAGTACTTC. Translating it yields CASGPTQETQYF.

This clone has more than one count but fewer than ten. This rearrangement joins TRBV5-6 to TRBJ2-7, with a tentative D call TRBD1 (6 bases). The V gene's germline CDR1 is SGHDT and CDR2 YYEEEE. Trimming stripped 6 bases from V and 4 bases from J, with 11 bases between. This CDR3 spans 12 amino acids. For the CDR3, the DNA is TGTGCCAGCACCACTCAGGGGTACGAGCAGTACTTC. Translated, it gives CASTTQGYEQYF.

This clone has only a few counts. The rearrangement links TRBV30 to TRBJ2-5; the D is unclear. CDR1 and CDR2 (germline): GTSNPN, SVGIG (reference sequence). This CDR3 is built from 13 residues. The V end lost 2 bases, the J end lost 2 bases, and 9 bases lay between the germline ends. CDR3 loop: CAWSFSIQETQYF. CDR3 in DNA: TGTGCCTGGAGTTTTAGCATACAAGAGACCCAGTACTTC. Supplemented by reference TRBV30 and TRBJ2-5, the full variable domain reads SQTIHQWPATLVQPVGSPLSLECTVEGTSNPNLYWYRQAAGRGLQLLFYSVGIGQISSEVPQNLSASRPQDRQFILSSKKLLLSDSGFYLCAWSFSIQETQYFGPGTRLLVL.

The chain combines TRBV9 with TRBJ2-2; no clear D gene. Germline assignment: CDR1 SGDLS and CDR2 YYNGEE. V lost 0 bases and J lost 1, with 4 bases in between. The CDR3 extends over 14 amino acids. DNA for the CDR3: TGTGCCAGCAGCGTAGGGGAGAACACCGGGGAGCTGTTTTTT. It yields the protein CASSVGENTGELFF.

This clone has ten or more counts. The CDR3 sequence: CASSPGGSGNEQFF. For the CDR3, the DNA is TGTGCCAGCAGCCCAGGGGGCAGCGGCAATGAGCAGTTCTTC. The chain recombines TRBV7-7 with TRBJ2-1; 8 bases match TRBD1. The J segment lost 6 bases and the V segment lost 5 bases, leaving 6 bases of the junction unmatched. The CDR3 has 14 residues. Germline CDR1 and CDR2: SSHAT and FNYEAQ (reference sequence).

This clone was seen many times. The chain joins TRBV2 to TRBJ2-3, with TRBD2 matching over 7 bases. This CDR3 region has 15 residues. With V trimmed by 5 bases and J by 1 base, 6 bases remained unmatched. The germline V gene encodes CDR1 SNHLY and CDR2 FYNNEI. The CDR3 loop reads CASSRRAGGTDTQYF. As DNA, the CDR3 is TGTGCCAGCAGTCGCAGGGCGGGGGGCACAGATACGCAGTATTTT.

This clone was counted many times. This chain links TRBV7-9 with TRBJ2-3; unclear D gene. The CDR3 covers 12 residues. Germline V gene sequence: CDR1 SEHNR, CDR2 FQNEAQ (reference sequence). V was clipped by 2 bases and J by 3 bases, with 3 bases between them. The CDR3 spells CASSLLTDTQYF. The DNA for the CDR3 is TGTGCCAGCAGCTTACTGACAGATACGCAGTATTTT.

This chain uses TRBV13 with TRBJ2-3, with 8 bases matching TRBD2. The V segment lost 3 bases and the J segment 5 bases; nucleotides outside the gene matches: 4. The germline V gene has CDR1 PRHDT and CDR2 FYEKMQ (reference sequence). CDR3 length: 14 amino acids. This CDR3 is CASSLRGAVDTQYF. Here the CDR3 DNA reads TGTGCCAGCAGCTTGCGGGGGGCGGTAGATACGCAGTATTTT.

The chain has TRBV4-2 and TRBJ2-7; D may be TRBD1 (6 bases). V lost 1 base to trimming and J lost 6 bases, with 22 bases between them. CDR1 is LGHNA and CDR2 is YNFKEQ in the germline V gene. The length of the CDR3 is 17 residues. CDR3 coding DNA: TGTGCCAGCAGCCAAGTAGGAACAGGGATGGGATGGGGCGAGCAGTACTTC. It yields the protein CASSQVGTGMGWGEQYF.

The gene calls are TRBV10-3 and TRBJ2-1; D may be TRBD1 (6 bases). Looked up from germline, CDR1 is ENHRY and CDR2 is SYGVKD. There are 14 residues in the CDR3. Trimming shortened V by 2 bases and J by 8 bases, and 13 bases separated the two germline ends. The CDR3 nucleotides read TGTGCCATCAGTGAGACGGCAGGGGACGATGAGCAGTTCTTC. Translated, it gives CAISETAGDDEQFF.

The rearrangement uses TRBV11-3 and TRBJ2-3; TRBD2 matches at 9 bases. Unmatched junction bases numbered 6, after V lost 5 bases and J lost 3 bases. The CDR3 is made up of 15 amino acids. The germline CDR1 and CDR2 sequences are SGHNT and YENEEA. The CDR3 spells CASSPGTSGTDTQYF. CDR3 DNA: TGTGCCAGCAGCCCCGGCACTAGCGGGACAGATACGCAGTATTTT.

This clone was counted between two and nine times. The chain has TRBV29-1 and TRBJ1-2; D remains unclear. V lost 2 bases and J lost 5, with 12 bases in between. Germline V gene lookup returns CDR1 SQVTM and CDR2 ANQGSEA. The CDR3 extends over 13 amino acids. The CDR3: CSVERGIGYGYTF. The CDR3 DNA reads TGCAGCGTTGAACGCGGTATCGGGTATGGCTACACCTTC.

This clone was seen repeatedly, ten times or more. The chain is built from TRBV27 and TRBJ1-6; weak D call: TRBD1 (6 bases). This CDR3 is built from 14 residues. Trimming took off 0 bases at V and 9 bases at J, with 9 bases between the two ends. Germline loops: CDR1 MNHEY, CDR2 SMNVEV (reference sequence). The CDR3 loop is CASSLSGRGSPLHF. In nucleotides, the CDR3 is TGTGCCAGCAGTTTATCCGGCAGGGGTTCACCCCTCCACTTT.

This clone occurred many times. The chain is built from TRBV28 and TRBJ1-2, with D possibly being TRBD1 (5 bases). Trimming stripped 6 bases from V and 5 bases from J, with 13 bases between. Per the germline V gene, CDR1 is MDHEN and CDR2 is SYDVKM. The CDR3 extends over 13 amino acids. As DNA, the CDR3 is TGTGCCAGCAGGAACGGGGGACTGTATGGCTACACCTTC. Translated: CASRNGGLYGYTF.

This clone was seen a handful of times. Other nucleotide sequences in the sample specify the same CDR3. The rearrangement joins TRBV28 to TRBJ2-6; D may be TRBD1 or TRBD2 (6 bases each). The ends were cut back, 6 bases at V and 4 bases at J, with 10 bases in the middle. CDR1 and CDR2 from the germline V gene are MDHEN and SYDVKM. The CDR3 covers 14 residues. The DNA for the CDR3 is TGTGCCAGCAGAGGGGGGTCCGGGGCCAACGTCCTGACTTTC. Its translation is CASRGGSGANVLTF.

This chain joins TRBV28 and TRBJ1-1; maybe TRBD1 (6 bases). Germline assignment: CDR1 MDHEN and CDR2 SYDVKM. The CDR3 covers 14 residues. Trimming left V 5 bases short and J 1 base short, with 11 bases between. CDR3 sequence reads: CASSPPQGNTEAFF. Written as DNA, the CDR3 is TGTGCCAGCAGTCCGCCACAGGGGAACACTGAAGCTTTCTTT.

The rearrangement uses TRBV7-9 and TRBJ1-5; tentative D call: TRBD1 (5 bases). V shed 4 bases and J shed 7 bases, with 14 bases lying between them. The CDR3 has 14 residues. The germline CDR1 and CDR2 sequences are SEHNR and FQNEAQ (reference sequence). In DNA, the CDR3 is TGTGCCAGCAGCTCCCTACAGGCTGGGCAGCCCCAGCATTTT. Translated, it gives CASSSLQAGQPQHF.

V usage is TRBV5-6 and J usage is TRBJ2-1; 12 bases match TRBD1. V shed 4 bases, J shed 4 bases, and the junction held 9 bases outside the gene matches. Germline CDR1 SGHDT, CDR2 YYEEEE. The CDR3 extends over 17 amino acids. The CDR3 sequence: CASSITGTGGFYNEQFF. DNA of the CDR3: TGTGCCAGCAGCATTACCGGGACAGGGGGCTTTTACAATGAGCAGTTCTTC.

The sample holds many counts of this clone. The CDR3 spells CAVRDSGNTIYF. CDR3 coding DNA: TGTGCCGTCAGGGACTCTGGAAACACCATATATTTT. The chain links TRBV6-5 to TRBJ1-3, with D tentatively TRBD1 (5 bases). Germline CDR1 reads MNHEY; CDR2 reads SVGAGI. V was pared by 11 bases and J by 0 bases, with 8 bases between. The CDR3 spans 12 residues.

The chain employs TRBV11-2 and TRBJ1-6, with D maybe TRBD1 (5 bases). Trimming pared 1 base from V and 11 bases from J, leaving 12 bases between. The CDR3 has 14 amino acids. The V gene's germline CDR1 is SGHAT and CDR2 FQNNGV. The CDR3 sequence: CASSLAQGITPLHF. CDR3 bases: TGTGCCAGCAGCTTAGCCCAGGGTATTACACCCCTCCACTTT.